The clone carrying this T cell receptor (beta chain) was observed at least ten times. Trimming stripped 5 bases from V and 11 bases from J, with 18 bases between. This CDR3 region has 13 residues. CDR1 and CDR2 (germline): MNHNS, SASEGT. The template for TCR beta VDJ and CDR3 sequence profiling was genomic DNA. TCRdb processed the reads anew with MiXCR; each CDR3 protein has one entry. The table lists some 150,000 distinct CDR3 sequences, roughly 48% of them singletons. This specimen belongs to a study of CD8+CD57+ T cells in acquired aplastic anemia. Overall study context: Quantities of DNA derived from sorted CD4+ and CD8+ cells averaged approximately 3 ug.

Patients picked for sequencing had shown CD8+CD57+ cell expansion detected by flow cytometry. Patient blood was sampled before any therapy had been received. The sample was sorted CD4+, CD8+, or CD8+CD57+ T cells (not recorded which) from PBMCs. The sequence was collected from a human donor with aplastic anemia. The chain links TRBV6-1 to TRBJ1-1, with D perhaps matching TRBD1 (6 bases). Here the CDR3 reads CASSPSRGGDAFF. The DNA for the CDR3 is TGTGCCAGCAGTCCCTCAAGGGGGGGTGACGCTTTCTTT.